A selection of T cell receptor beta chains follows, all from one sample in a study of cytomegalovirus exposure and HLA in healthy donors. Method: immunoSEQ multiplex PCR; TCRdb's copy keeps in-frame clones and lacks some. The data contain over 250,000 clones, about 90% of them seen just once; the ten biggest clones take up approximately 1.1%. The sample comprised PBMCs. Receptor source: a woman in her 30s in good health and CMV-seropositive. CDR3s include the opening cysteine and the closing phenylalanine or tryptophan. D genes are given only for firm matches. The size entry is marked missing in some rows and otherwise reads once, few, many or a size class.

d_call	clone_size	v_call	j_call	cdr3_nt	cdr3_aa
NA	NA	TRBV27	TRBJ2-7	TGTGCCACGGGACGTCTGGGCTCCTACGAGCAGTACTTC	CATGRLGSYEQYF
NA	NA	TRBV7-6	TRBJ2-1	TGTGCCAGCAGCCCGTTAATGTGGCATAGGAACAATGAGCAGTTCTTC	CASSPLMWHRNNEQFF
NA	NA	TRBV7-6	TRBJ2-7	TGTGCCAGCAGCCCCCCCTTCCCGCATCCCGAGCAGTACTTC	CASSPPFPHPEQYF
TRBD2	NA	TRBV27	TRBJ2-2	TGTGCCAGCAGTTGGACTAGCGGAACCGGGGAGCTGTTTTTT	CASSWTSGTGELFF
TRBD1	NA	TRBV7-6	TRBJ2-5	TGTGCCAGCAGCTTACCGCCTAACAGGGGTAGGAACCAAGAGACCCAGTACTTC	CASSLPPNRGRNQETQYF
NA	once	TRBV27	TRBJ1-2	TGTGCCAGCAGTTTTTCTACCGGGACCTCGGGGGGCTACACCTTC	CASSFSTGTSGGYTF
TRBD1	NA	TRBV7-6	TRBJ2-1	TGTGCCAGCAGTTCTGTGACCGGGACAGAGATCTACAATGAGCAGTTCTTC	CASSSVTGTEIYNEQFF
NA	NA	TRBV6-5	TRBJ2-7	TGTGCCAGCAGTCCCAACGGGGGGCCTTACGAGCAGTACTTC	CASSPNGGPYEQYF
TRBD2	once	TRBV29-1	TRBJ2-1	TGCAGCGTTGAAGATTCGGGGGGGAAAATCGATGAGCAGTTCTTC	CSVEDSGGKIDEQFF
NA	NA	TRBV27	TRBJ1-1	TGTGCCAGCAGTTCTCTCCTCACCTGGGGCCTGAACACTGAAGCTTTCTTT	CASSSLLTWGLNTEAFF
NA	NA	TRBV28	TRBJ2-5	TGTGCCAGCAGCCCGGGGCTCGGGATGGGGGAGACCCAGTACTTC	CASSPGLGMGETQYF
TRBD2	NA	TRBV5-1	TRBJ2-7	TGCGCCAGCAGCTTGGCTAGCGGGAGTTTTCACGAGCAGTACTTC	CASSLASGSFHEQYF
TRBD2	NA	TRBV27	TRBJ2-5	TGTGCCAGCAGTCCGGGACTAGCGGGGGAGACCCAGTACTTC	CASSPGLAGETQYF
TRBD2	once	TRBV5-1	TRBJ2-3	TGCGCCAGCAGCTTTCGACTAGCGGGGCTAAGCACAGATACGCAGTATTTT	CASSFRLAGLSTDTQYF
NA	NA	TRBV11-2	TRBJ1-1	TGTGCCAGCAGGACAGGACTGAACACTGAAGCTTTCTTT	CASRTGLNTEAFF
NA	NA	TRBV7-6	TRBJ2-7	TGTGCCAGCAGCCCTAAAAACAGGGTATCGTACTACGAGCAGTACTTC	CASSPKNRVSYYEQYF
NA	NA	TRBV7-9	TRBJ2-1	TGTGCCAGCAGCCCCCCAGTCCATGAGCAGTTCTTC	CASSPPVHEQFF
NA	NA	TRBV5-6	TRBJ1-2	TGTGCCAGCAGCTTGGGTTCAACCGGCTACACCTTC	CASSLGSTGYTF
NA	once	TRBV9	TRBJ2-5	TGTGCCAGCAGCGTAGAAGGGGACCTCCAAGAGACCCAGTACTTC	CASSVEGDLQETQYF
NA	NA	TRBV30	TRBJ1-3	TGTGCCTGGAGTGTGGCCGGAAACACCATATATTTT	CAWSVAGNTIYF
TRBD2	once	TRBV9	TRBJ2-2	TGTGCCAGCAGCGTAAGGGAAGCGGGAGTATGGGCCGGGGAGCTGTTTTTT	CASSVREAGVWAGELFF
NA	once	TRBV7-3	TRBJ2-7	TGTGCCAGCAGGGCGATTACCGGGACTCCCTCTAACGAGCAGTACTTC	CASRAITGTPSNEQYF
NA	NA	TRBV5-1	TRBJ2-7	TGCGCCAGCAGCTTCTCCATGCAGTCAAACTACGAGCAGTACTTC	CASSFSMQSNYEQYF
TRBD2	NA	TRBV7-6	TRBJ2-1	TGTGCCAGCAGCTTAGGAGGACTAGCGAGGAATGAGCAGTTCTTC	CASSLGGLARNEQFF
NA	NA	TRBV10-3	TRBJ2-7	TGTGCCATCAGTGACGAGATAAGGGGACGCAGCTACGAGCAGTACTTC	CAISDEIRGRSYEQYF
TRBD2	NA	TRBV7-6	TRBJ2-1	TGTGCCAGCAGCTTAGATATTAGAGCGGGAAGCTCCTACAATGAGCAGTTCTTC	CASSLDIRAGSSYNEQFF
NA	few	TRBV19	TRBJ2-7	TGTGCCAGTAGTATGGGGCTGGGGAGCTCCTACGAGCAGTACTTC	CASSMGLGSSYEQYF
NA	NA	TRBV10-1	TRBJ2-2	TGCGCCAGCAGTGATAGGACCCCCGGGGAGCTGTTTTTT	CASSDRTPGELFF
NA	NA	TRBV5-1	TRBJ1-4	TGCGCCAGCAGCTGGGGGGCCGGGTTCAATGAAAAACTGTTTTTT	CASSWGAGFNEKLFF
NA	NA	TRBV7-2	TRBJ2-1	TGTGCCAGCAGCCCCGACTGGGGATCTTACAATGAGCAGTTCTTC	CASSPDWGSYNEQFF
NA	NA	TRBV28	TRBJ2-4	TGTGCCAGCAGCTCGCTCAAGGCCAAAAACATTCAGTACTTC	CASSSLKAKNIQYF
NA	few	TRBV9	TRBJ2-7	TGTGCCAGCAGCGCTGGACGGGATTATGGGGACGAGCAGTACTTC	CASSAGRDYGDEQYF
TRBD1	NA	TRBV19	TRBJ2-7	TGTGCCAGTAGAGTCGACTGGGACAGCTCCTACGAGCAGTACTTC	CASRVDWDSSYEQYF
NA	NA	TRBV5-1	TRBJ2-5	TGCGCCAGCAGCTTGGGCTCAGAGACCCAGTACTTC	CASSLGSETQYF
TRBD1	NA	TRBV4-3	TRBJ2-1	TGCGCCAGCAGCCGCCGACAGGGGGTAGGCGATGAGCAGTTCTTC	CASSRRQGVGDEQFF
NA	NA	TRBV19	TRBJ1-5	TGTGCCAGTAGTTTTTCCCCGAGTTCGGGAACCAATCAGCCCCAGCATTTT	CASSFSPSSGTNQPQHF
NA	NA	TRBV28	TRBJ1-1	TGTGCCAGCAGCCAACCGGGACTGACAATGAACACTGAAGCTTTCTTT	CASSQPGLTMNTEAFF
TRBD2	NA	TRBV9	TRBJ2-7	TGTGCCAGCAGCGTCGGGGAGGGGCTCTCCTACGAGCAGTACTTC	CASSVGEGLSYEQYF
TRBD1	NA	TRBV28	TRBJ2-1	TGTGCCAGCAGACCCCTTCGGACAGGGGAGCAGTTCTTC	CASRPLRTGEQFF
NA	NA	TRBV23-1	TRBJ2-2	TGCGCCAGCAGTCGGAATAGGAACGCGAACACCGGGGAGCTGTTTTTT	CASSRNRNANTGELFF
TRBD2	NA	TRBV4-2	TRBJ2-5	TGTGCCAGCAGCCCAAGACTAGCGGGCCGACAAGAGACCCAGTACTTC	CASSPRLAGRQETQYF
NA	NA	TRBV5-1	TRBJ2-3	TGCGCCAGCAGCCTCCGACTTACACTGACGGATACGCAGTATTTT	CASSLRLTLTDTQYF
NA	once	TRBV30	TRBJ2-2	TGTGCCTGGAGTGTACGACGGAGGAACACCGGGGAGCTGTTTTTT	CAWSVRRRNTGELFF
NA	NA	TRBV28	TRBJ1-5	TGTGCCAGCAGTTTATATTGGTCAGGGAACAATCAGCCCCAGCATTTT	CASSLYWSGNNQPQHF
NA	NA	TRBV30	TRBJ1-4	TGTGCCTGTCCAGGGAAACAGGGAGGCGAAAAACTGTTTTTT	CACPGKQGGEKLFF
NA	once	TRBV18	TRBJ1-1	TGTGCCAGCTCACCACCCGGGCGGGCCGTGAACACTGAAGCTTTCTTT	CASSPPGRAVNTEAFF
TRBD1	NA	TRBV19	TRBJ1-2	TGTGCCAGTAGTATAGGTACAGGGGGCAATGGCTACACCTTC	CASSIGTGGNGYTF
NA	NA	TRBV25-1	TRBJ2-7	TGTGCCAGCAGTGATACTAGGCAGGACCACGAGCAGTACTTC	CASSDTRQDHEQYF
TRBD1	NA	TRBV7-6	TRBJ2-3	TGTGCCAGCAGCTTGGGGGGACAGGGAAGCACAGATACGCAGTATTTT	CASSLGGQGSTDTQYF
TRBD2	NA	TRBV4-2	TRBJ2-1	TGTGCCAGCAGCCTCCGGAGCGGGAGGACCTCCTACAATGAGCAGTTCTTC	CASSLRSGRTSYNEQFF
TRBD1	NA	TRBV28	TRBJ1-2	TGTGCCAGCCGCCCGACCCCCCGGACAGGGGCCTATGGCTACACCTTC	CASRPTPRTGAYGYTF
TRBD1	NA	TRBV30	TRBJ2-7	TGTGCCTGGAGTCCGGGACAGTACTACGAGCAGTACTTC	CAWSPGQYYEQYF
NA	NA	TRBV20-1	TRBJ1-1	TGCAGTGCTAGGACGGAAGCTTTCTTT	CSARTEAFF
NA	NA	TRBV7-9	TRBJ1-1	TGTGCCAGCAGCAAAAGTACCCTTGAAGCTTTCTTT	CASSKSTLEAFF
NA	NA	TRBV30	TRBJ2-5	TGTGCCTGGAGTTCAGGGCCCCCAGGGGCGGGGGAGACCCAGTACTTC	CAWSSGPPGAGETQYF
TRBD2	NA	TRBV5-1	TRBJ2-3	TGCGCCAGCAGCTTGGAAGTGAGCGGGGGAATCACAGATACGCAGTATTTT	CASSLEVSGGITDTQYF
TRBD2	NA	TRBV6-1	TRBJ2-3	TGTGCCAGCATATCTTTAGCGGGAGGGCCGGATACGCAGTATTTT	CASISLAGGPDTQYF